The source of this T cell receptor beta chain is a study of cytomegalovirus exposure and HLA in healthy donors (dated 2017 in TCRdb). Regarding the study in general: In an earlier analysis of under 600 of the donors, about 260 Gb of sequence data and some 100 million unique TCR beta sequences from approximately 180 million T cells were reported. To study patterns of TCR occurrence, a later analysis re-analyzed previously published TCR beta repertoires from 650 to 750 donors and added high-resolution HLA genotyping. A separate validation cohort of approximately 120 different subjects was used in addition to the roughly 700-subject first cohort. Typing coverage varied by locus: roughly 629-630 donors for A, B, C, DRB1 and DQB1; roughly 560 for DQA1; nearly 610 for DPA1; roughly 470 for DPB1. Class I and class II HLA loci were covered by the typing at four-digit resolution. In the later analysis, no new phenotypic data were used to find candidate immune exposures; instead, reliance was placed on TCR beta sequences and their occurrence across donors. In an earlier analysis of 500 to 650 of the donors, high-throughput TCR beta sequencing was used to judge whether each TCR beta V gene segment behaved as functional or pseudogenic. Donor age, sex, ethnicity and CMV serostatus were compiled alongside the repertoire data. On average, over 200,000 unique TCR beta nucleotide sequences were sequenced per donor among 398 genotyped donors of the cohort, with roughly a sixth of those sequences being non-productive. Using immunosequencing, the study profiled T cell repertoires from some 670 subjects and related those repertoires to cytomegalovirus serostatus. All discovery cohort repertoires had been generated using a single sequencing platform. Of the approximately 400 genotyped donors, over 80% were placed in the genetic ancestry cluster associated with self-reported Caucasian donors. An early release covering about 600 HLA-typed donors comprised 300 to 350 gigabases of sequencing data and about 90 million unique TCR sequences. Four or five DR-DQ haplotypes were handled as single units for association and clustering because linkage in the cohort was strong. The study aimed to test whether signatures of past pathogen exposure could be identified by cataloging public T cell receptors. A later genetic analysis used genome-wide SNP genotypes for about 55% of the 666 donors, treating that subset as a discovery cohort. To predict cytomegalovirus infection status, the study combined high-throughput TCR immunosequencing, statistical association of individual TCRs with disease status, and machine learning. Broad study findings and their caveats: This cohort had only TCR beta chains sequenced, and the lack of alpha or paired-chain data limited which features could be detected. A further reported finding was that TCR beta sequences accurately predicted the HLA-A and HLA-B alleles for most subjects in the first cohort. A few of the identified cytomegalovirus-associated TCR beta chains were confirmed in vitro to be specific for cytomegalovirus antigens. About 15 rarely observed V segments, including chromosome 9 orphons, were excluded from the earlier analysis of several hundred of the donors because counts were too low. Most TCR sequences were observed very rarely across donors, whereas some public TCRs were present in many individuals. Cytomegalovirus status was reported to be diagnosed by the classifier with high specificity and sensitivity in both the original and validation cohorts. Broadly in line with IMGT annotations, most TCR beta V segments showed up in productive rearrangements about 87% or about 30% of the time in an earlier analysis of a few hundred of the donors. In a later analysis, most CMV-associated TCR beta chains were found to appear HLA-restricted, with HLA associations seemingly driven largely by CMV exposure. Some IMGT-functional V segments, including TRBV6-2 and TRBV6-3, could not be told apart with the 87-base-pair reads, so those segments were excluded. The sequencing pipeline was judged likely to have produced a cluster of highly shared sequence variants as a technical artifact. At a false discovery rate of 0.05, a later analysis linked some 17,000 TCR beta sequences to specific HLA alleles. An association between a missense DCLRE1C variant and V-gene and J-gene trimming of TCR beta chains was found in a later genetic analysis and replicated in an independent cohort. Because HLA typing was unavailable for some donors at each locus, only the typed subset was used in association tests. Roughly uniform sequencing depth across donors was assumed in presence/absence analyses, although this assumption may not hold. According to a later analysis, TCR association rates differed among HLA loci, with DRB1 alleles showing the most associated TCRs and HLA-C alleles showing the fewest. When HLA alleles, especially DR and DQ, strongly co-occurred, attributing TCR associations to individual alleles was difficult. The study listed 150 to 200 TCR beta chains as associated with cytomegalovirus. For the cohort, immune exposure information was limited to CMV serostatus. In a later analysis, several top co-occurrence clusters were reported to appear linked to parvovirus B19, influenza, CMV and Epstein-Barr virus. Compared with equally common non-associated chains, HLA-associated TCR beta chains in a later analysis were more clonally expanded and had lower generation probabilities. A later genetic analysis reported fewer N-insertions in productive TCRs among donors in an Asian-associated ancestry cluster than the roughly 700-donor mean. The authors suggested that the approach could potentially be extended to other disease states and immunological phenotypes. Correlated functional status among segregating V segments might be attributable to linkage disequilibrium, but an unknown experimental factor could not be ruled out.

To note about this clone: Its specific antigen is unknown. Base quality data are lacking; no much larger clone is found one base away. Different DNA sequences within this sample yield the same CDR3.

In total, about 650 healthy bone marrow donors made up the cohort. Cohort members were all nominally healthy when sampled, although unrecorded immune exposures were likely present. The donor was CMV seronegative and belonged to the group of 380 or so seronegative cohort members. Each donor provided a peripheral blood sample, and peripheral blood mononuclear cells were used for TCR beta sequencing. The Qiagen DNeasy Blood Extraction Kit was used to extract genomic DNA from the blood cell samples. The method was the immunoSEQ multiplex PCR assay. A mixture of 60 forward primers for TCR Vbeta segments and 13 reverse primers for TCR Jbeta segments was used in the multiplex PCR. Amplification of the CDR3 region of rearranged TCR beta genes was performed with a multiplex PCR assay on genomic DNA. The amplified TCR beta libraries were sequenced on the Illumina HiSeq System as 87-base-pair reads. Per the source publication's procedure: A later analysis counted about 82 million unique TCR beta chains across the roughly 700 repertoires, and 10 million to 11 million of these chains were shared by at least two donors. Raw reads were error-corrected and collapsed into unique sequences by a nearest-neighbor algorithm in which closely related sequences were merged to remove PCR and sequencing errors. To assign V, D and J gene segments, CDR3 sequences were aligned to IMGT reference sequences. For a sequence to be retained, a match of at least six nucleotides to both a V gene segment and a J gene segment was required. A rearrangement was called productive if the CDR3 had no stop codons and remained in frame with V and J, and every other rearrangement was called non-productive. CDR3 was defined according to IMGT convention as the region running from the second conserved V-encoded cysteine to the conserved J-encoded phenylalanine. Sequences without an unambiguous match to a single V gene segment were excluded from the earlier analysis of a few hundred of the donors. An earlier analysis of about 600 of the donors called V segments functional above 56.7% productive rearrangements and segregating when the between-donor standard deviation exceeded 5%. A statistical classification framework was built for diagnosing cytomegalovirus status from the catalog of TCR beta chain sequences. In a later analysis, TCR nucleotide sequences were compared against IMGT/GENE-DB human TR gene sequences so that V and J genes could be assigned. The TCRdist pipeline was used in a later analysis to assign CDR3 sequences and most-parsimonious VDJ recombination scenarios. In a later analysis, each TCR beta chain was defined by its CDR3 amino acid sequence together with its V-gene family, and reads without a unique V-gene family were excluded. A later analysis removed 600 or so highly shared, low-generation-probability nucleotide sequences to deal with suspected cross-contamination and a sequencing artifact. A later analysis calculated a clonal expansion index for each public chain from normalized within-repertoire ranks of inferred template counts. A later analysis computed generation probabilities with a VDJ recombination model fitted to out-of-frame rearrangements, and checked the results against IGoR. In a later analysis, hypergeometric tests were used to score TCR-TCR, TCR-HLA and TCR-CMV co-occurrence, with a repertoire-size bias correction applied to TCR pairs. To estimate false discovery rates, a later analysis permuted the HLA or CMV assignments 20 times. In a later analysis, co-occurring TCRs were grouped using DBSCAN, and TCRdist sequence similarity was added for clustering within HLA-allele-positive subsets. Co-occurrence clustering excluded repertoires with fewer than 30,000 or more than 120,000 public chains, plus five with anomalous nucleotide sharing. This is the immuneACCESS table as TCRdb keeps it, with only in-frame sequences that have V and J called. A part of the clones is gone; compared with another copy, unresolved V genes explain less than half, and the rest is unexplained. For V, J and clone size, that table is used; D and trimming come from the DNA. This sample has 150,000 to 200,000 clones in its table, and about three quarters of those were observed once. The ten largest clonotypes hold approximately 1% of the sample.

Trimming removed 4 bases from V and 3 bases from J; the gene matches leave 5 bases unexplained. The CDR3 measures 15 amino acids from cysteine to phenylalanine. Of the read, only the CDR3 DNA is kept; its 45 bases are in frame from base 1. In the germline V gene (reference sequence), CDR1 corresponds to SGHNT and CDR2 to YYREEE. The specimen sequenced was PBMCs. The sequence links TRBV5-4 to TRBJ2-1, with 9 bases aligning to TRBD2. This clonotype was obtained from a woman aged 40 to 50 in good health and CMV-seronegative. The CDR3 in this case is CASSPGLADYNEQFF. The DNA sequence follows: TGTGCCAGCAGCCCGGGACTAGCAGACTACAATGAGCAGTTCTTC.